The 4 T cell receptor beta chains given below trace back to one sample, sequenced in a study of T-cell memory formation after mild COVID-19. TCRdb redid the calling of the 5' RACE reads with MiXCR, one entry per CDR3 protein. There are about 470,000 distinct CDR3 sequences in the sample; about 23% occur only once, and approximately 12% lies in the top ten. The sequenced sample consisted of PBMCs or a T cell subset sorted from them (not recorded which). The source is an adult woman who had mild COVID-19 (a few samples of this study predate the infection). Cell type and time point are not known.

DNA of the CDR3: TGTGCCAGCAGCGTAGGGACGGGTCACTATGGCTACACCTTC. Translation: CASSVGTGHYGYTF. The V and J genes are TRBV9 and TRBJ1-2; no clear D gene. Germline V gene data show CDR1 as SGDLS and CDR2 as YYNGEE. This CDR3 has 14 residues. V lost 0 bases and J lost 3, with 9 bases in between.

The V call is TRBV2, the J call TRBJ1-5, with TRBD1 matching 7 bases. Trimming at V came to 11 bases and at J to 3 bases, leaving 7 bases not matched to a gene. The germline V gene has CDR1 SNHLY and CDR2 FYNNEI. CDR3 length equals 13 residues. CDR3 sequence reads: CAGAGGPNQPQHF. The CDR3 DNA sequence: TGTGCCGGAGCAGGGGGACCCAATCAGCCCCAGCATTTT.

This clonotype showed up just a few times. V gene TRBV5-1 combines with J gene TRBJ2-2; a possible D gene is TRBD1 (6 bases). Per germline, CDR1 SGHRS and CDR2 YFSETQ. V was cut by 7 bases and J by 2 bases, with 21 bases left in between. The CDR3 loop spans 17 amino acids. The CDR3 here is CASGGRGEGENTGELFF. The CDR3 DNA follows: TGCGCCAGCGGCGGCAGGGGAGAGGGGGAAAACACCGGGGAGCTGTTTTTT. Full variable domain (missing parts from reference TRBV5-1 and TRBJ2-2): KAGVTQTPRYLIKTRGQQVTLSCSPISGHRSVSWYQQTPGQGLQFLFEYFSETQRNKGNFPGRFSGRQFSNSRSEMNVSTLELGDSALYLCASGGRGEGENTGELFFGEGSRLTVL.

This clonotype has only a few counts. This sequence joins TRBV7-2 and TRBJ2-1; possibly TRBD2 for D (5 bases). V lost 2 bases to trimming and J lost 3 bases, with 8 bases between them. Germline V gives CDR1 SGHTA, CDR2 FQGNSA. The CDR3 runs to 14 residues. The CDR3 DNA is TGTGCCAGCAGCTTACTAGCCTTCTACAATGAGCAGTTCTTC. This sequence encodes CASSLLAFYNEQFF.